This TCR beta chain was retrieved from a study of tissue T cells after allogeneic stem cell transplantation. Time point in this sample: mouse harvest day 14 after allogeneic transplant. Each mouse received 10^7 T-cell-depleted marrow cells plus 10^6 splenic CD5+ T cells by tail vein. On this clone itself: Gene names refer to mouse genes. The CDR3 end falls 1 residue outside the read, so it is completed with the germline J gene.

Using immunoSEQ multiplex PCR, the repertoire was profiled, and TCRdb retains in-frame clones only, with some absent. The repertoire includes approximately 4,500 clones, less than 55% of them detected once, and more than 15% sits in the top ten. The CDR3 runs 13 residues. The V gene lost 3 bases and the J gene lost 3 bases, with 9 bases spanning the gap. In germline, CDR1 is SGHSN, CDR2 HYEKVE. The origin of this receptor is a female BALB/c mouse given C57BL/6 T cells with graft-versus-host disease after an allogeneic hematopoietic cell transplant. V usage is TRBV12-1 and J usage is TRBJ2-3; D is ambiguous. The sequencing input was gut tissue. The CDR3 loop reads CASSFGSAETLYF. CDR3 DNA, as far as it was read: TGTGCCAGCTCTTTCGGGTCAGCAGAAACGCTGTAT.